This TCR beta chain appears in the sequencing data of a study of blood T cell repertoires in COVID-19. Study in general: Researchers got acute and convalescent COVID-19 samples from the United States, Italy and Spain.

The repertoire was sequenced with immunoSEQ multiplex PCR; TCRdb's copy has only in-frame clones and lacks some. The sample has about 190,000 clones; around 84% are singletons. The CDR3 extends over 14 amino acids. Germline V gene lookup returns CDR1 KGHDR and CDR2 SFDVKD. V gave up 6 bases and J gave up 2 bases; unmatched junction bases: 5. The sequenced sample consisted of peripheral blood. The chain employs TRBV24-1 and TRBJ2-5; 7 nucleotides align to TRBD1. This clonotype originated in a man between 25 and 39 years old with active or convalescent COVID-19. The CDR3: CATSFADRQETQYF. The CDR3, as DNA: TGTGCCACCAGTTTCGCGGACAGGCAAGAGACCCAGTACTTC.